A single sample is the source of the 6 T cell receptor beta chains below, sequenced in a study of identical twins. TCRdb recomputed calls from the 5' RACE reads with MiXCR, one row per CDR3 protein. In the table there are 420,000 or so distinct CDR3 sequences, around 18% of which are singletons. The sample taken for sequencing was naive T cells sorted from blood. The receptor source for this set is a man aged 50 to 60 in good health.

The table lists this clonotype with many counts. The chain uses TRBV6-2 or TRBV6-3 and TRBJ1-2, with 8 bases identical to TRBD1. In germline, CDR1 is MNHEY, CDR2 SVGEGT. J lost 2 bases, V lost 5 bases, and 4 bases had no gene match. CDR3 length equals 14 residues. CDR3 nucleotide sequence: TGTGCCAGCAGTCGGGACAGGCGAAACTATGGCTACACCTTC. It specifies CASSRDRRNYGYTF.

This clonotype was counted only a few times. This chain joins TRBV25-1 and TRBJ1-2; D gene ambiguous. CDR1 MGHDK and CDR2 SYGVNS come from the germline V gene. V was pared by 1 base and J by 9 bases, with 9 bases between. The CDR3 extends over 12 amino acids. The CDR3 sequence: CASSESGVRYTF. The CDR3 bases are TGTGCCAGCAGTGAATCTGGGGTTCGCTACACCTTC.

V and J are TRBV27 and TRBJ2-1, with TRBD1 as a possible D gene (6 bases). Trimming left V 2 bases short and J 9 bases short, with 11 bases between. Germline V gene data show CDR1 as MNHEY and CDR2 as SMNVEV (reference sequence). The CDR3 has 13 amino acids. The CDR3 nucleotides are TGTGCCAGCAGTTTAGACAGGTCGGCTGAGCAGTTCTTC. Its translation is CASSLDRSAEQFF.

This clonotype appeared once. V gene TRBV5-6 combines with J gene TRBJ1-1; D perhaps matches TRBD1 (5 bases). V was clipped by 2 bases and J by 0 bases, with 14 bases between them. This CDR3 contains 16 residues. CDR1 is SGHDT, CDR2 YYEEEE, per germline. The CDR3 DNA follows: TGTGCCAGCAGCTTAGGGGTCAGCCGAATGAACACTGAAGCTTTCTTT. This translates into CASSLGVSRMNTEAFF.

This clonotype has ten or more counts. V and J are TRBV6-6 and TRBJ2-5; no firm D call. The CDR3 totals 13 residues. Germline V lookup: CDR1 MNHNY, CDR2 SVGAGI (reference sequence). V was cut by 3 bases and J by 8 bases, with 13 bases left in between. In nucleotides, the CDR3 is TGTGCCAGCAGTTATAACCCAAGGAGCACCCAGTACTTC. Its translation is CASSYNPRSTQYF.

This clonotype was found a few times. CDR3 loop: CAISEWGQEKIVTGELFF. The CDR3 DNA reads TGTGCCATCAGTGAGTGGGGACAGGAGAAGATCGTCACCGGGGAGCTGTTTTTT. The V and J genes are TRBV10-3 and TRBJ2-2, with TRBD1 matching 8 bases. This CDR3 is 18 amino acids long. Germline assignment: CDR1 ENHRY and CDR2 SYGVKD. Germline trimming cut 1 base from V and 4 bases from J; bases unmatched to any gene: 11.